This entry concerns a single TCR beta chain. This clonotype was picked up a small number of times. Its antigen is still unknown. No per-base quality is available; no much larger clone lies one base away. PBMCs were isolated by Ficoll-Paque density gradient centrifugation. Measured from the cysteine to the phenylalanine, the CDR3 is 13 residues long. Left in the record is the CDR3 DNA by itself, 39 bases read in frame from the first base. V is cut by 7 bases and J by 2 bases, and the space between the germline ends is 10 bases. The germline V gene encodes CDR1 MNHNS and CDR2 SASEGT. The sample comes from a study of T-cell memory formation after mild COVID-19 (dated by TCRdb to the early 2020s). Study-wide context: TCR sequence clusters from the two donors were largely donor specific. T-cell clones expanding and contracting after mild COVID-19 in two donors were tracked by longitudinal TCRalpha and TCRbeta repertoire sequencing. The cohort was made up of two young adult volunteers, one female and one male, who were previously healthy. Study-wide findings and limitations: SARS-CoV-2 specificity of the second-wave clones peaking on day 37 was not confirmed. From day 15 to 85, contracting clones showed balanced CD4/CD8 phenotypes, whereas a second wave of clones that expanded from day 15 to 37 leaned towards CD4+. Some responding clones were detected in pre-infection memory, suggesting pre-existing cross-reactive memory T cells joined the SARS-CoV-2 response. The study included only a couple of mild cases, and larger cohorts that include severe cases with pre-infection samples were judged to be necessary. Contracting CD4+ clones were located mainly in the CM and EM memory subsets, whereas CD8+ clones were found to be enriched in EMRA.

The data were produced on an Illumina NovaSeq 6000. TCRalpha and TCRbeta cDNA libraries were constructed by 5'RACE with constant-segment primers, with sample barcodes and unique molecular identifiers being introduced. RNA was extracted from every sample with Trizol reagent. Libraries were amplified in two PCR steps, with a second sample barcode and Illumina TruSeq adapters added in the second step. Sequencing of libraries was performed on an Illumina NovaSeq with 2 x 150 bp paired-end reads. On the authors' methods: Demultiplexing of reads and collapsing into UMI-guided consensus sequences were performed with migec v1.2.7. With mixcr v2.1.11, UMI consensuses were aligned to TRA and TRB V and J templates and assembled into clonotypes. Expanded or contracted clonotypes were those called significant by both edgeR and NoisET, with noise models trained on biological replicates. For edgeR calls, the cutoffs were a false discovery rate-adjusted p below 0.01 and a log2 fold-change threshold of 1. As an exploratory analysis of dynamics, max-normalized trajectories of the 1000 most abundant clonotypes were examined by PCA with hierarchical clustering. Each responding clone was given a CD4 or CD8 phenotype based on the CD4+ and CD8+ repertoires, which had been sequenced separately. In-frame beta chains were kept once TCRdb had trimmed the public reads at Q25 with fastp and called clones with MiXCR. Entries that share a CDR3 protein sequence are merged under the most common genes and DNA. For this entry, the V and J calls and clone size follow TCRdb and not the study's own pipeline. The sample table records about 270,000 distinct CDR3 sequences; approximately 15% of these occur just once. The ten largest account for 2.1% of the sample.

The clonotype originates from an adult woman who had mild COVID-19 (a few samples of this study predate the infection). The sample titles of this study are shuffled in the database, so cell type and time point are left out; the donor was told from shared clones. Sequencing used PBMCs or a T cell subset sorted from them (not recorded which). The chain employs TRBV6-1 and TRBJ2-3, with an unclear D gene assignment. The nucleotide sequence reads TGTGCCAGCAAGGATCTCGTCACAGATACGCAGTATTTT. This encodes CASKDLVTDTQYF.